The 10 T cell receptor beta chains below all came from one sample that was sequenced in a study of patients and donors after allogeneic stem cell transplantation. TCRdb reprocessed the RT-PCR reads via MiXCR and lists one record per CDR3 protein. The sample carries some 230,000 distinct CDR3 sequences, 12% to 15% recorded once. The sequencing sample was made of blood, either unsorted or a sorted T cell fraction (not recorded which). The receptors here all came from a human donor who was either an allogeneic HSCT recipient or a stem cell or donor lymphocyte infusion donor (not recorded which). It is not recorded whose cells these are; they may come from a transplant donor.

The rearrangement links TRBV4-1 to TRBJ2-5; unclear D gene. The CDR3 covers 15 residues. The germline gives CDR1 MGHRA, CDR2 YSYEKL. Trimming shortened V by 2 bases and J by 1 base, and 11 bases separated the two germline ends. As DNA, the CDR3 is TGCGCCAGCAGCCAACCCCGCGTGACCCAAGAGACCCAGTACTTC. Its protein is CASSQPRVTQETQYF.

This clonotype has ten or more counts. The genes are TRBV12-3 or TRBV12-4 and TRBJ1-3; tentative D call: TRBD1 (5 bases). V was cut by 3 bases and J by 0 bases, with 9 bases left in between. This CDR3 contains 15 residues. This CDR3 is CASSLGLNSGNTIYF. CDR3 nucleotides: TGTGCCAGCAGTTTGGGACTGAACTCTGGAAACACCATATATTTT.

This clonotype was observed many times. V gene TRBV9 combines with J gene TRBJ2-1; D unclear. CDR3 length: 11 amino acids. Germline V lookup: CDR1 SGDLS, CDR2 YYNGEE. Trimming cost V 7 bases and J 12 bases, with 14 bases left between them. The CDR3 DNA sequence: TGTGCCAGCGGCCAACAGTTCCCGCAGTTCTTC. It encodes CASGQQFPQFF.

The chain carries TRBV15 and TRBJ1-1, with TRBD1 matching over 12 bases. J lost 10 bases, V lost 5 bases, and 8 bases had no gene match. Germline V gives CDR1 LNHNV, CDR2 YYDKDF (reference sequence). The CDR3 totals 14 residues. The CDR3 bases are TGTGCCACCAGCGATTCCGGGACAGGGGGCTTAGCTTTCTTT. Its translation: CATSDSGTGGLAFF.

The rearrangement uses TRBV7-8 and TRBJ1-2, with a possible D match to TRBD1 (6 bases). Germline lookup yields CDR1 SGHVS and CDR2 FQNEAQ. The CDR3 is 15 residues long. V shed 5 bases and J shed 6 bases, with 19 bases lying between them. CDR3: CASSPSQGGFHGYTF. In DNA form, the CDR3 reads TGTGCCAGCAGCCCATCACAAGGGGGGTTCCATGGCTACACCTTC.

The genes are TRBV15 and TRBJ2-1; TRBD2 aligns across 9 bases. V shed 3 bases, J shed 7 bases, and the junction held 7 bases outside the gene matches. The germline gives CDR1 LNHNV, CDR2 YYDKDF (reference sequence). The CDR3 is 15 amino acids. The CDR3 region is CATSSSSGAFNEQFF. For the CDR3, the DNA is TGTGCCACCAGCAGTTCTAGCGGGGCTTTTAATGAGCAGTTCTTC.

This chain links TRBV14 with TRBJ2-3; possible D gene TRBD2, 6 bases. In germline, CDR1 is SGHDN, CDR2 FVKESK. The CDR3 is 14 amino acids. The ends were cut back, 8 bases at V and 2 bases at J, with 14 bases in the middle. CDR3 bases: TGTGCCAGCGGGGGACTCTCAGCCACAGATACGCAGTATTTT. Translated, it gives CASGGLSATDTQYF.

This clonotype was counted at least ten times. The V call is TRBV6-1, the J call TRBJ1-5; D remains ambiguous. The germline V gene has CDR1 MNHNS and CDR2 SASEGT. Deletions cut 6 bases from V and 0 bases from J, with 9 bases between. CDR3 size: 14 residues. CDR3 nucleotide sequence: TGTGCCAGCAGGAACCAGTATAGCAATCAGCCCCAGCATTTT. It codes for CASRNQYSNQPQHF.

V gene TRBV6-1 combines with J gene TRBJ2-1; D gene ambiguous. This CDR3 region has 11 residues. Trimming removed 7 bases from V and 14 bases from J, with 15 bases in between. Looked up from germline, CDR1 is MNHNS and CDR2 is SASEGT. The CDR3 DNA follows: TGTGCCAGCATAGGAGCCACGTGGAAGTTCTTC. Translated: CASIGATWKFF.

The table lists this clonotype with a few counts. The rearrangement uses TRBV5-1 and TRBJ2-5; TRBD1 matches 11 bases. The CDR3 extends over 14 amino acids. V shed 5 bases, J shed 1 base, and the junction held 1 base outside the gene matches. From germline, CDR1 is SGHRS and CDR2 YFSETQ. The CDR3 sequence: CASRGQGVQETQYF. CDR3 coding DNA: TGCGCCAGCAGGGGACAGGGGGTCCAAGAGACCCAGTACTTC.